This T cell receptor (beta chain) was recovered during a study of cytomegalovirus exposure and HLA in healthy donors. Donors sampled were nominally healthy, though unrecorded immune exposures were likely. CDR3 length: 14 residues. Trimming left V 2 bases short and J 5 bases short, with 13 bases between. The germline V gene encodes CDR1 SGHTA and CDR2 FQGNSA. PCR amplification relied on 60 Vbeta primers (plus 13 Jbeta primers). Clones were sequenced by immunoSEQ multiplex PCR, and TCRdb holds only the in-frame ones, with some missing. In the table there are roughly 180,000 clones, roughly 85% of which are singletons. General observations from the study: In a later analysis, common viral pathogens appeared linked to several of the most significant clusters. Some V segments, including TRBV6-2 and TRBV6-3, were excluded as indistinguishable.

Comment on this clone: Its specificity is unknown.

Sequenced sample: PBMCs. The sequence derives from a man younger than 40 in good health and CMV-seronegative. The V gene is TRBV7-2, the J gene TRBJ2-7; possibly TRBD1 for D (5 bases). CDR3 sequence (DNA): TGTGCCAGCAGCTTACCAGGGTTGGTCCACGAGCAGTACTTC. This gives the protein CASSLPGLVHEQYF.